This T cell receptor beta chain was observed in a study of STAT5B mutations in CD4+ large granular lymphocyte leukemia. Study observations and caveats: 8/27 top patient clones versus 2/35 control clones were TRBV06-family. No patients shared main leukemic clonotypes, though 25% to 30% appeared at low frequency elsewhere.

Unmatched junction bases numbered 9, after V lost 10 bases and J lost 5 bases. CDR3 length: 13 residues. Germline V gives CDR1 MDHEN, CDR2 SYDVKM. Generated by immunoSEQ multiplex PCR, the TCRdb table keeps only in-frame clones and is missing some. The table has tens of thousands of clones, roughly 74% seen once; the top ten hold approximately 0.99%. Turning to this clone: Its antigen remains unknown.

Sequencing was performed on CD4+ T cells from blood buffy coats. This chain links TRBV28 with TRBJ2-3; 7 bases align to TRBD1. This clonotype was sampled from a human donor in good health. As DNA, the CDR3 is TGTGCCACTACAGGGGCCGGGGAAGATACGCAGTATTTT. Translating gives CATTGAGEDTQYF.